These 5 T cell receptor beta chains were all obtained from the same sample, sequenced in a study of cytomegalovirus exposure and HLA in healthy donors (dated by TCRdb to about 2017). Libraries were prepared through the immunoSEQ multiplex PCR assay. The multiplex PCR relied on a mix of 60 forward primers for TCR Vbeta segments and 13 reverse primers for TCR Jbeta segments. Not all clones reach the TCRdb copy of this immuneACCESS table, which keeps in-frame sequences only. Checked studies attribute under half of the gap to unresolved V genes and leave the rest unexplained. The sample table shows 150,000 or so clones, and around 80% are seen once. About 0.77% of the sample belongs to the ten largest clones. The sequenced sample consisted of PBMCs. Source of these receptors: a woman between 18 and 29 years old in good health and CMV-seronegative.

V gene TRBV6-5 combines with J gene TRBJ1-5; no definite D call. The length of the CDR3 is 13 residues. Germline V CDR1 and CDR2: MNHEY, SVGAGI. Trimming removed 3 bases at V and 6 bases at J, with 9 bases between. CDR3: CASSYGRGQPQHF. The CDR3 nucleotides are TGTGCCAGCAGTTATGGTCGGGGTCAGCCCCAGCATTTT.

On this clone itself: Other DNA sequences in this sample translate to the same CDR3. The gene calls are TRBV5-5 and TRBJ2-7; 10 bases line up with TRBD2. Trimming cost V 2 bases and J 6 bases; bases outside gene matches: 14. The CDR3 loop spans 17 amino acids. Germline values: CDR1 SGHKS, CDR2 YYEKEE (reference sequence). The CDR3 here is CASSFGGGAGGPGEQYF. DNA for the CDR3: TGTGCCAGCAGCTTTGGGGGGGGAGCGGGAGGGCCGGGCGAGCAGTACTTC. Combining the CDR3 with reference TRBV5-5 and TRBJ2-7 gives the whole variable domain DAGVTQSPTHLIKTRGQQVTLRCSPISGHKSVSWYQQVLGQGPQFIFQYYEKEERGRGNFPDRFSARQFPNYSSELNVNALLLGDSALYLCASSFGGGAGGPGEQYFGPGTRLTVT.

This sequence joins TRBV27 and TRBJ2-2; TRBD2 aligns across 7 bases. Trimming cost V 5 bases and J 5 bases; bases outside gene matches: 8. Germline V gives CDR1 MNHEY, CDR2 SMNVEV (reference sequence). This CDR3 has 15 amino acids. CDR3 in amino acids: CASSTGGSATGELFF. DNA of the CDR3: TGTGCCAGCAGTACGGGCGGGAGCGCGACCGGGGAGCTGTTTTTT.

In the case of this clone: The sample has other DNA sequences that encode this CDR3 too. This sequence joins TRBV25-1 and TRBJ1-2, with 8 nucleotides matching TRBD1. Looked up from germline, CDR1 is MGHDK and CDR2 is SYGVNS. The CDR3 sequence is 15 residues long. Trimming cost V 3 bases and J 8 bases; bases outside gene matches: 11. CDR3 protein: CASSEKTGAIAGYTF. DNA for the CDR3: TGTGCCAGCAGTGAGAAGACAGGGGCGATAGCCGGCTACACCTTC.

V is TRBV7-8 and J is TRBJ2-5, with 8 bases that match TRBD1. The CDR3 has 17 amino acids. V shed 2 bases and J 4 bases; nucleotides not matched to a gene: 12. The germline gives CDR1 SGHVS, CDR2 FQNEAQ. The DNA for the CDR3 is TGTGCCAGCAGCTTAACCTTACCACAGGGGGTGGGAGAGACCCAGTACTTC. This gives the protein CASSLTLPQGVGETQYF.